The 7 T cell receptor beta chains presented below share a single source sample, sequenced in a study of blood T cell repertoires in COVID-19. The table came from immunoSEQ multiplex PCR; TCRdb's copy has only in-frame clones and leaves some out. In the table there are approximately 200,000 clones, around nine tenths of which are singletons. Sequenced: peripheral blood. Every receptor here comes from a man in his 60s who had recovered from COVID-19.

V usage is TRBV5-5 and J usage is TRBJ2-7; 8 bases are shared with TRBD1. The CDR3 has 14 residues. Germline values: CDR1 SGHKS, CDR2 YYEKEE (reference sequence). V trimming: 5 bases; J trimming: 2 bases; junction bases outside the gene matches: 6. Written as DNA, the CDR3 is TGTGCCAGCAGTTCCCAGGGGGCGACCTACGAGCAGTACTTC. Protein: CASSSQGATYEQYF.

The chain combines TRBV2 with TRBJ2-2, with TRBD1 matching 9 bases. Trimming removed 8 bases from V and 4 bases from J; junction bases left unmatched: 8. CDR3 length: 15 amino acids. In germline, CDR1 is SNHLY, CDR2 FYNNEI. In DNA form, the CDR3 reads TGTGCCAGCGGACGGACAGGGGCCATCACCGGGGAGCTGTTTTTT. Encoded protein: CASGRTGAITGELFF.

This chain connects TRBV7-7 to TRBJ2-7; 7 nucleotides line up with TRBD1. Germline V CDR1 and CDR2: SSHAT, FNYEAQ (reference sequence). The J segment lost 5 bases and the V segment lost 5 bases, leaving 6 bases of the junction unmatched. There are 13 residues in the CDR3. The CDR3 nucleotides are TGTGCCAGCAGCCCGGACAGGACCCACGAGCAGTACTTC. Its protein product is CASSPDRTHEQYF. Full variable domain (missing parts from reference TRBV7-7 and TRBJ2-7): GAGVSQSPRYKVTKRGQDVTLRCDPISSHATLYWYQQALGQGPEFLTYFNYEAQPDKSGLPSDRFSAERPEGSISTLTIQRTEQRDSAMYRCASSPDRTHEQYFGPGTRLTVT.

The genes are TRBV11-2 and TRBJ2-2, with 9 bases matching TRBD2. J was trimmed by 6 bases and V by 0 bases; bases with no gene match: 8. Per germline, CDR1 SGHAT and CDR2 FQNNGV. CDR3 length: 17 amino acids. The CDR3 loop is CASSLDPSGAFAGELFF. CDR3 nucleotides: TGTGCCAGCAGCTTAGATCCTAGCGGGGCGTTCGCCGGGGAGCTGTTTTTT.

The V and J genes are TRBV5-1 and TRBJ1-2; D possibly corresponds to TRBD1 (6 bases). CDR1 is SGHRS and CDR2 is YFSETQ in the germline V gene. With 4 bases removed from V and 5 bases from J, the gap between germline ends came to 18 bases. This CDR3 comprises 15 residues. The CDR3 nucleotides are TGCGCCAGCAGCCGCCTCGGTGGGGGACAATATGGCTACACCTTC. Translation: CASSRLGGGQYGYTF.

V gene TRBV6-5 combines with J gene TRBJ2-3, with a tentative D call TRBD1 (5 bases). From germline, CDR1 is MNHEY and CDR2 SVGAGI. CDR3 length equals 14 residues. Deletions cut 7 bases from V and 6 bases from J, with 17 bases between. CDR3 in amino acids: CASILDTSRDTQYF. The CDR3 region has the DNA TGTGCCAGCATTCTGGACACTTCTAGGGATACGCAGTATTTT.

The chain recombines TRBV7-3 with TRBJ2-6; a possible D gene is TRBD2 (5 bases). Looked up from germline, CDR1 is SGHTA and CDR2 is FQGTGA. The germline V and J ends were trimmed by 5 bases and 1 base, with 15 bases remaining between them. This CDR3 region has 17 residues. CDR3 sequence: CASSPSLERSGANVLTF. Written as DNA, the CDR3 is TGTGCCAGCAGCCCTAGTCTGGAGCGGTCTGGGGCCAACGTCCTGACTTTC. Full variable domain (outside the CDR3, taken from reference TRBV7-3 and TRBJ2-6): GAGVSQTPSNKVTEKGKYVELRCDPISGHTALYWYRQSLGQGPEFLIYFQGTGAADDSGLPNDRFFAVRPEGSVSTLKIQRTERGDSAVYLCASSPSLERSGANVLTFGAGSRLTVL.